This T cell receptor (beta chain) was obtained from a study of cytomegalovirus exposure and HLA in healthy donors. Study-wide points: It was approximately 150 TCR beta chains that were listed as cytomegalovirus-associated.

Clones were sequenced by immunoSEQ multiplex PCR, and TCRdb holds only the in-frame ones, with some missing. The data show under 200,000 clones, with about 90% seen just once and roughly 3% held by the top ten. This CDR3 is 16 amino acids long. V dropped 1 base and J dropped 9; count of bases not matched to a gene: 12. The germline V gene encodes CDR1 LGHNA and CDR2 YNFKEQ. As to this clone: Its antigen is undetermined.

Sequencing was done on a sample of PBMCs. J is TRBJ2-1 and V is TRBV4-2, with 7 nucleotides matching TRBD2. This TCR was sampled from a woman younger than 35 in good health and CMV-seropositive. The CDR3 loop reads CASSQGGGLDTIEQFF. The CDR3 region has the DNA TGTGCCAGCAGCCAAGGCGGCGGACTAGATACAATTGAGCAGTTCTTC.